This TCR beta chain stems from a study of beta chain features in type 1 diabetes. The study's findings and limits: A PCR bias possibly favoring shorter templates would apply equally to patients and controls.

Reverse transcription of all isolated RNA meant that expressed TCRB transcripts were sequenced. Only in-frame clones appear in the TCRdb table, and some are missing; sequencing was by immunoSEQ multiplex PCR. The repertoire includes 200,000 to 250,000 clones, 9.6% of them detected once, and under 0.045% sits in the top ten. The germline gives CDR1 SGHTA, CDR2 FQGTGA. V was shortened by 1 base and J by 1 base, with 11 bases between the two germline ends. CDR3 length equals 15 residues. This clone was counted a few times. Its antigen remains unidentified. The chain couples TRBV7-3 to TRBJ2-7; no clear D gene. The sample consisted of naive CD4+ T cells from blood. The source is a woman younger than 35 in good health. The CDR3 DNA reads TGTGCCAGCAGCTTAAGGGCAGGCCAATCCTACGAGCAGTACTTC. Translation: CASSLRAGQSYEQYF. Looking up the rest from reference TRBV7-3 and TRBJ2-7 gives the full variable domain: GAGVSQTPSNKVTEKGKYVELRCDPISGHTALYWYRQSLGQGPEFLIYFQGTGAADDSGLPNDRFFAVRPEGSVSTLKIQRTERGDSAVYLCASSLRAGQSYEQYFGPGTRLTVT.